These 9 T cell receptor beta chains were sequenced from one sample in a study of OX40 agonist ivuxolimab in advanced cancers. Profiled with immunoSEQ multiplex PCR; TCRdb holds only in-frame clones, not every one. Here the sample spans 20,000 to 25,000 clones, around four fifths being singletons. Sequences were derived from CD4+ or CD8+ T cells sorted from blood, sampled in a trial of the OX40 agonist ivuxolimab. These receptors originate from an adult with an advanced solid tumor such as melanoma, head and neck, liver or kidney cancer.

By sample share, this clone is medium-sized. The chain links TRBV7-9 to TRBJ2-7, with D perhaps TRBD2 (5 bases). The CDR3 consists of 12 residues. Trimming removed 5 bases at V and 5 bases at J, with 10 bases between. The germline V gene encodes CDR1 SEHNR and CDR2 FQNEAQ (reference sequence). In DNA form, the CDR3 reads TGTGCCAGCAGCCAATGGACTGACGAGCAGTACTTC. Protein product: CASSQWTDEQYF.

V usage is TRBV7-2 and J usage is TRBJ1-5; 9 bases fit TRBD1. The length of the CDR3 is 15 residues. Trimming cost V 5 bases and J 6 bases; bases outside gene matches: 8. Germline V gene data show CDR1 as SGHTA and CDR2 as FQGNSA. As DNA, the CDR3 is TGTGCCAGCAGCCTACACGGGACAGGGAGTCAGCCCCAGCATTTT. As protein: CASSLHGTGSQPQHF.

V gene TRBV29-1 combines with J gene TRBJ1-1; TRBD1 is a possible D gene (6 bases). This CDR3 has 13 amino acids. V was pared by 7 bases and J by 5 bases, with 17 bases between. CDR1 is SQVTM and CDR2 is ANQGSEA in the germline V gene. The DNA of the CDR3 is TGCAGCGCCGTTACAGGGAGGCAGACTGAAGCTTTCTTT. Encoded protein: CSAVTGRQTEAFF.

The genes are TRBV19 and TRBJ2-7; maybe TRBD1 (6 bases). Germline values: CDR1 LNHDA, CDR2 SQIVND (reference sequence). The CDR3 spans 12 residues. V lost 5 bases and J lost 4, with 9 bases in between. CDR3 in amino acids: CASSATGYEQYF. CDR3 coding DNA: TGTGCCAGTAGTGCAACAGGGTACGAGCAGTACTTC.

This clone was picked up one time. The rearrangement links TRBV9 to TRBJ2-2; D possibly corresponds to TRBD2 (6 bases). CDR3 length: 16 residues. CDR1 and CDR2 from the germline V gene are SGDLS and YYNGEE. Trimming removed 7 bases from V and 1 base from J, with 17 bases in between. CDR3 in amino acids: CASDPSGGGNTGELFF. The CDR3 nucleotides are TGTGCCAGCGATCCTTCCGGGGGAGGGAACACCGGGGAGCTGTTTTTT. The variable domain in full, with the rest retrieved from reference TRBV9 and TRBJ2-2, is DSGVTQTPKHLITATGQRVTLRCSPRSGDLSVYWYQQSLDQGLQFLIQYYNGEERAKGNILERFSAQQFPDLHSELNLSSLELGDSALYFCASDPSGGGNTGELFFGEGSRLTVL.

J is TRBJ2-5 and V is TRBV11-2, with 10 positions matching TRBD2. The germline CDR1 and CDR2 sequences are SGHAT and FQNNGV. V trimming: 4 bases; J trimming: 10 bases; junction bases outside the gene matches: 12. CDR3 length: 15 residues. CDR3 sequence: CASSWSGAGGPDQYF. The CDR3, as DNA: TGTGCCAGCAGCTGGAGCGGAGCGGGGGGGCCAGACCAGTACTTC.

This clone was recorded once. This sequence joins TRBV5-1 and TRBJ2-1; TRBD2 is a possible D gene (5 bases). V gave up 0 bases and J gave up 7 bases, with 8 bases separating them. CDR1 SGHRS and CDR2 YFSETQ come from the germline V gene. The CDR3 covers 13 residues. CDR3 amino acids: CASSLGTPNEQFF. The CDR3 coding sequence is TGCGCCAGCAGCTTGGGGACTCCGAATGAGCAGTTCTTC. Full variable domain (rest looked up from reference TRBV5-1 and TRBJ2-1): KAGVTQTPRYLIKTRGQQVTLSCSPISGHRSVSWYQQTPGQGLQFLFEYFSETQRNKGNFPGRFSGRQFSNSRSEMNVSTLELGDSALYLCASSLGTPNEQFFGPGTRLTVL.

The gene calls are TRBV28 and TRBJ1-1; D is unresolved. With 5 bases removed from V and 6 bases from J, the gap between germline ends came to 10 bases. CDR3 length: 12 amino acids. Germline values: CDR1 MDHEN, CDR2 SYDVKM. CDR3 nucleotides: TGTGCCAGCAGTCCTGGGGAGGCTGAAGCTTTCTTT. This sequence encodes CASSPGEAEAFF.

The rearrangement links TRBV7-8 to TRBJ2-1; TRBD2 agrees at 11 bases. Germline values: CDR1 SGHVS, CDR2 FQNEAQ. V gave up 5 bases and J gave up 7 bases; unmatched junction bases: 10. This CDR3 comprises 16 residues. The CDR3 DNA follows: TGTGCCAGCAGCCATGAAACTAGCGGGGGTGGAAATGAGCAGTTCTTC. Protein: CASSHETSGGGNEQFF. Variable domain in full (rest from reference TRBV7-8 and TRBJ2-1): GAGVSQSPRYKVAKRGQDVALRCDPISGHVSLFWYQQALGQGPEFLTYFQNEAQLDKSGLPSDRFFAERPEGSVSTLKIQRTQQEDSAVYLCASSHETSGGGNEQFFGPGTRLTVL.